These 20 T cell receptor beta chains were all obtained from the same sample, sequenced in a study of T cells in Graves' hyperthyroidism and ophthalmopathy. Amplification of TCR beta CDR3 regions used RNA as the template. The HTBI primer set served for first-round RT-PCR of the TCR CDR3. TCRdb recomputed calls from the multiplex PCR reads with MiXCR, one row per CDR3 protein. The sample lists around 580,000 distinct CDR3 sequences, roughly 46% occurring once. The sequencing input was peripheral blood or thyroid tissue (not recorded which). These receptors came from a woman in her late teens or twenties with Graves' hyperthyroidism.

The sample holds one count of this clonotype. The chain combines TRBV29-1 with TRBJ1-5; D gene uncertain. Germline V gives CDR1 SQVTM, CDR2 ANQGSEA. This CDR3 comprises 18 residues. The ends were cut back, 1 base at V and 4 bases at J, with 23 bases in the middle. The CDR3 loop reads CSVEGTLTSYGGNQPQHF. For the CDR3, the DNA is TGCAGCGTTGAAGGGACTTTAACCTCCTACGGCGGTAATCAGCCCCAGCATTTT.

This clonotype was seen more than once but under ten times. The V and J genes are TRBV4-1 and TRBJ2-7, with TRBD2 identical over 9 bases. The V and J ends lost 1 base and 0 bases, in that order; junction bases with no gene match: 7. This CDR3 is built from 17 residues. Germline CDR1 is MGHRA and CDR2 is YSYEKL. The CDR3 protein is CASSQVAGAGSSYEQYF. CDR3 coding DNA: TGCGCCAGCAGCCAAGTAGCGGGAGCGGGGAGCTCCTACGAGCAGTACTTC.

This sequence joins TRBV7-9 and TRBJ1-5, with TRBD1 identical over 7 bases. V lost 5 bases, J lost 11 bases, and 9 bases stayed unmatched. Germline V CDR1 and CDR2: SEHNR, FQNEAQ (reference sequence). The CDR3 has 13 amino acids. As DNA, the CDR3 is TGTGCCAGCAGCAGGACAGGTCTGGAGACCCAGCATTTT. Translating gives CASSRTGLETQHF.

The CDR3 loop is CASLEGEQYF. The CDR3 nucleotides are TGTGCCAGCCTGGAGGGGGAGCAGTACTTC. The V call is TRBV12-3 or TRBV12-4, the J call TRBJ2-7; weak D call: TRBD2 (6 bases). CDR3 size: 10 residues. V lost 8 bases to trimming and J lost 7 bases, with 9 bases between them.

This clonotype was observed a few times. The V gene is TRBV5-8, the J gene TRBJ2-2, with TRBD2 matching 8 bases. Germline CDR1 reads SGHTS; CDR2 reads YDEGEE. This CDR3 region has 17 residues. V lost 0 bases and J lost 7; bases outside the gene matches: 11. The CDR3: CASSLGTSSGGGGELFF. The DNA of the CDR3 is TGTGCCAGCAGCTTGGGGACTAGCTCGGGCGGTGGCGGGGAGCTGTTTTTT.

The genes are TRBV24-1 and TRBJ2-7; 8 nucleotides match TRBD2. Trimming took 7 bases from V and 9 from J; bases not matched to a gene: 16. The CDR3 has 15 amino acids. Per germline, CDR1 KGHDR and CDR2 SFDVKD. The CDR3 region has the DNA TGTGCCACCAGATCGGGGGGGGGGACCCCCCGCCGGCAGTACTTC. Translating gives CATRSGGGTPRRQYF.

This chain connects TRBV5-1 to TRBJ1-1, with D possibly being TRBD1 (6 bases). This CDR3 region has 14 residues. With 10 bases removed from V and 3 bases from J, the gap between germline ends came to 19 bases. Germline values: CDR1 SGHRS, CDR2 YFSETQ. CDR3 in DNA: TGCGCCGGGAAAGGGGGTCCGGGGGACACTGAAGCTTTCTTT. Encoded protein: CAGKGGPGDTEAFF.

The sample holds many counts of this clonotype. The chain uses TRBV5-1 and TRBJ1-5; no clear D gene. This CDR3 is built from 14 residues. Germline CDR1 SGHRS, CDR2 YFSETQ. V dropped 2 bases and J dropped 3 bases, with 9 bases sitting between them. CDR3 residues: CASSFDGDNQPQHF. Written as DNA, the CDR3 is TGCGCCAGCAGCTTTGACGGGGACAATCAGCCCCAGCATTTT.

The chain joins TRBV10-3 to TRBJ1-4, with TRBD1 as a possible D gene (5 bases). Germline V gene sequence: CDR1 ENHRY, CDR2 SYGVKD. Trimming removed 7 bases at V and 5 bases at J, with 14 bases between. This CDR3 is built from 14 residues. The DNA for the CDR3 is TGTGCCATCACCGAGGGGACCGTGAATGAAAAACTGTTTTTT. Its translation is CAITEGTVNEKLFF.

The sample holds many counts of this clonotype. This chain's CDR3 is CASSYTGTGENYGYTF. Written as DNA, the CDR3 is TGTGCCAGCAGTTACACAGGGACAGGGGAGAACTATGGCTACACCTTC. V gene TRBV6-5 combines with J gene TRBJ1-2, with 10 bases identical to TRBD1. V lost 2 bases and J lost 2; bases outside the gene matches: 5. This CDR3 contains 16 residues. Germline V gives CDR1 MNHEY, CDR2 SVGAGI.

The chain links TRBV7-9 to TRBJ1-1; D unresolved. V was cut by 5 bases and J by 5 bases, with 12 bases left in between. Germline values: CDR1 SEHNR, CDR2 FQNEAQ (reference sequence). The CDR3 length is 13 residues. CDR3 sequence (DNA): TGTGCCAGCAGCCTGTTTGGCGAAACTGAAGCTTTCTTT. Residues: CASSLFGETEAFF.

The V call is TRBV20-1, the J call TRBJ2-1, with no clear D. CDR3 size: 14 residues. Trimming removed 3 bases at V and 1 base at J, with 10 bases between. The germline V gene has CDR1 DFQATT and CDR2 SNEGSKA (reference sequence). The DNA of the CDR3 is TGCAGTGCTAGTTTAGCAGGATCCTACAATGAGCAGTTCTTC. Translation gives CSASLAGSYNEQFF.

This clonotype has at least ten counts. The chain has TRBV6-1 and TRBJ1-2; D call uncertain. V dropped 3 bases and J dropped 1 base, with 9 bases sitting between them. The V gene's germline CDR1 is MNHNS and CDR2 SASEGT. The CDR3 contains 14 residues. CDR3: CASSEREGNYGYTF. The CDR3 coding sequence is TGTGCCAGCAGTGAGAGAGAGGGTAACTATGGCTACACCTTC.

CDR3: CASSQVGVSYEQYF. DNA of the CDR3: TGCGCCAGCAGCCAAGTAGGAGTCAGCTACGAGCAGTACTTC. The chain employs TRBV4-1 and TRBJ2-7; D gene unclear. The CDR3 consists of 14 residues. Looked up from germline, CDR1 is MGHRA and CDR2 is YSYEKL. Between the trimmed V and J ends, which lost 1 base and 3 bases, there was a span of 10 bases.

This clonotype was seen at least ten times. Compared with germline, one end of the junction differs, possibly owing to a read error. The rearrangement uses TRBV27 and TRBJ1-1; no reliable D call. The V gene's germline CDR1 is MNHEY and CDR2 SMNVEV (reference sequence). The CDR3 runs 13 residues. The CDR3 bases are TGTGCCAGCAGCTTATCCCTGAACACTGAAGCTTTCTTT. This gives the protein CASSLSLNTEAFF.

This clonotype was recorded once. The chain employs TRBV2 and TRBJ2-1, with D possibly matching TRBD2 (6 bases). Germline loops: CDR1 SNHLY, CDR2 FYNNEI. The CDR3 is made up of 15 amino acids. The V end lost 7 bases, the J end lost 0 bases, and 13 bases lay between the germline ends. The chain's CDR3 is CASKRTTSSYNEQFF. The CDR3 nucleotides read TGTGCCAGCAAAAGGACTACCAGCTCCTACAATGAGCAGTTCTTC.

This clonotype was picked up many times. V gene TRBV29-1 combines with J gene TRBJ1-4, with TRBD1 as a possible D gene (6 bases). The CDR3 consists of 15 residues. The germline CDR1 and CDR2 sequences are SQVTM and ANQGSEA. V was shortened by 6 bases and J by 4 bases, with 18 bases between the two germline ends. CDR3 region: CSVQVPGAFNEKLFF. The CDR3 DNA is TGCAGCGTCCAGGTTCCGGGGGCCTTTAATGAAAAACTGTTTTTT.

This clonotype was observed at least ten times. This chain joins TRBV14 and TRBJ2-5; 8 positions agree with TRBD2. The V gene's germline CDR1 is SGHDN and CDR2 FVKESK. V lost 1 base, J lost 5 bases, and 3 bases stayed unmatched. This CDR3 has 14 amino acids. This CDR3 is CASSQGRLAETQYF. The CDR3 DNA sequence: TGTGCCAGCAGCCAAGGCCGACTAGCGGAGACCCAGTACTTC.

The table lists this clonotype with many counts. The gene calls are TRBV4-3 and TRBJ1-4; no firm D call. The V and J ends lost 0 bases and 2 bases respectively, with 7 bases between them. This CDR3 region has 15 residues. Germline loops: CDR1 LGHNA, CDR2 YSLEER. The CDR3 sequence: CASSQDGGTNEKLFF. CDR3 DNA: TGCGCCAGCAGCCAAGATGGAGGTACTAATGAAAAACTGTTTTTT.

The rearrangement uses TRBV20-1 and TRBJ2-5; 8 bases agree with TRBD2. The CDR3 length is 15 residues. V lost 3 bases to trimming and J lost 1 base; unmatched junction nucleotides: 7. Germline V gene data show CDR1 as DFQATT and CDR2 as SNEGSKA (reference sequence). CDR3 DNA sequence: TGCAGTGCTAGGGAGGGAACTAGCGGCCAAGAGACCCAGTACTTC. Protein: CSAREGTSGQETQYF.